A single sample gave rise to the 22 T cell receptor beta chains below, sequenced in a study of T cells after yellow fever vaccination. MiXCR, run by TCRdb on the 5' RACE reads, gives a single entry per CDR3 protein. This sample carries a few hundred thousand distinct CDR3 sequences, 18% of them seen once, and the ten largest clones take over 15%. The sequencing used PBMCs, collected before the yellow fever booster vaccination. All receptors derive from a man between 18 and 35 years old who received the YFV17D yellow fever vaccine.

The chain recombines TRBV5-1 with TRBJ2-7; D remains unclear. Trimming removed 3 bases at V and 6 bases at J, with 7 bases between. Germline V gene lookup returns CDR1 SGHRS and CDR2 YFSETQ. The CDR3 covers 11 residues. The CDR3 region is CASSSVGEQYF. The CDR3 DNA reads TGCGCCAGCAGCTCCGTTGGCGAGCAGTACTTC.

This clonotype has only a few counts. The chain couples TRBV12-3 or TRBV12-4 to TRBJ1-2; TRBD1 aligns across 8 bases. V was pared by 0 bases and J by 5 bases, with 5 bases of the junction left unmatched. The CDR3 has 15 residues. CDR3 in amino acids: CASSLAQGGSYGYTF. Written as DNA, the CDR3 is TGTGCCAGCAGTTTAGCACAGGGGGGCTCGTATGGCTACACCTTC.

J is TRBJ2-5 and V is TRBV7-9; no definite D call. Germline V gene sequence: CDR1 SEHNR, CDR2 FQNEAQ (reference sequence). The V end was cut by 8 bases, the J end by 4 bases, with 11 bases between. The CDR3 contains 12 residues. The CDR3 sequence: CASCPNPETQYF. The CDR3 DNA follows: TGTGCCAGCTGCCCGAACCCAGAGACCCAGTACTTC.

This clonotype has just a few counts. The rearrangement links TRBV6-2 or TRBV6-3 to TRBJ1-5, with unresolved D. Germline-derived CDR1 and CDR2 are MNHEY and SVGEGT. Trimming took off 5 bases at V and 0 bases at J, with 5 bases between the two ends. The CDR3 runs to 13 residues. CDR3: CASSVYSNQPQHF. The DNA of the CDR3 is TGTGCCAGCAGTGTTTATAGCAATCAGCCCCAGCATTTT.

This clonotype occurred a few times. V gene TRBV11-3 combines with J gene TRBJ2-2; 12 bases agree with TRBD1. Germline V gives CDR1 SGHNT, CDR2 YENEEA. With 5 bases clipped from V and 6 bases from J, the junction kept 10 bases outside the gene matches. The CDR3 loop spans 17 amino acids. CDR3 in amino acids: CASSPQTGTGGPGELFF. The CDR3 DNA reads TGTGCCAGCAGCCCCCAGACCGGGACAGGGGGCCCCGGGGAGCTGTTTTTT. Full variable domain (outside the CDR3, taken from reference TRBV11-3 and TRBJ2-2): EAGVVQSPRYKIIEKKQPVAFWCNPISGHNTLYWYLQNLGQGPELLIRYENEEAVDDSQLPKDRFSAERLKGVDSTLKIQPAELGDSAVYLCASSPQTGTGGPGELFFGEGSRLTVL.

The genes are TRBV10-3 and TRBJ2-2; a possible D gene is TRBD2 (6 bases). The CDR3 is 13 residues long. V was clipped by 8 bases and J by 7 bases, with 14 bases between them. Germline V gene lookup returns CDR1 ENHRY and CDR2 SYGVKD. The CDR3 bases are TGTGCCATCGTATCGGGGACTTACGGGGAGCTGTTTTTT. It encodes CAIVSGTYGELFF.

This clonotype was found a few times. The chain combines TRBV27 with TRBJ2-7; D is unclear. Germline V gene data show CDR1 as MNHEY and CDR2 as SMNVEV (reference sequence). CDR3 length equals 14 residues. Trimming stripped 3 bases from V and 0 bases from J, with 9 bases between. DNA for the CDR3: TGTGCCAGCAGTTTGTGGGCTAGCTCCTACGAGCAGTACTTC. This gives the protein CASSLWASSYEQYF.

This chain connects TRBV5-1 to TRBJ1-5; no firm D call. The germline V and J ends were trimmed by 0 bases and 6 bases, with 13 bases remaining between them. Germline CDR1 reads SGHRS; CDR2 reads YFSETQ. The length of the CDR3 is 15 residues. The CDR3 coding sequence is TGCGCCAGCAGCTTGGAGGGCCAGGAGACTCAGCCCCAGCATTTT. Amino acids: CASSLEGQETQPQHF.

This clonotype came up once. J is TRBJ1-5 and V is TRBV4-1; 10 positions agree with TRBD1. J lost 1 base, V lost 3 bases, and 3 bases had no gene match. The CDR3 loop spans 16 amino acids. CDR1 MGHRA and CDR2 YSYEKL come from the germline V gene. CDR3 in amino acids: CASSHPGQGSNQPQHF. DNA of the CDR3: TGCGCCAGCAGCCACCCGGGACAGGGGAGCAATCAGCCCCAGCATTTT.

The DNA of the CDR3 is TGTGCCAGCTCATCTGTTGGTGGTGGCTACACCTTC. Translated, it gives CASSSVGGGYTF. The V gene is TRBV18, the J gene TRBJ1-2; D uncertain. Deletions cut 5 bases from V and 7 bases from J, with 11 bases between. This CDR3 region has 12 residues. Germline assignment: CDR1 KGHSH and CDR2 LQKENI.

There are a few counts of this clonotype. This chain connects TRBV10-3 to TRBJ2-7; 9 bases are a match to TRBD1. CDR3 length: 12 residues. The trim removed 6 bases at V and 6 bases at J, leaving 3 bases unmatched. Germline loops: CDR1 ENHRY, CDR2 SYGVKD. The CDR3 nucleotides read TGTGCCATCAGGGGGACAGGGACCGAGCAGTACTTC. Its translation is CAIRGTGTEQYF.

The chain uses TRBV5-1 and TRBJ1-6, with D tentatively TRBD1 (6 bases). CDR1 and CDR2 (germline): SGHRS, YFSETQ. V was shortened by 2 bases and J by 12 bases, with 21 bases between the two germline ends. This CDR3 comprises 16 residues. The CDR3 DNA is TGCGCCAGCAGCTTCACAGGGTCTTCAGCCCTTCGACCCCTCCACTTT. Protein sequence: CASSFTGSSALRPLHF.

The chain carries TRBV27 and TRBJ2-3; 15 bases are shared with TRBD2. V lost 8 bases to trimming and J lost 6 bases; unmatched junction nucleotides: 3. CDR3 length: 14 amino acids. Looked up from germline, CDR1 is MNHEY and CDR2 is SMNVEV (reference sequence). Here the CDR3 DNA reads TGTGCCAGCGGACTAGCGGGGGGGTTCGATACGCAGTATTTT. Translation: CASGLAGGFDTQYF.

This clonotype was seen a few times. V is TRBV5-1 and J is TRBJ2-5; possibly TRBD2 for D (5 bases). The germline V gene has CDR1 SGHRS and CDR2 YFSETQ. The CDR3 runs to 14 residues. Trimming shortened V by 3 bases and J by 4 bases, and 13 bases separated the two germline ends. The CDR3 loop is CASSSGLTAETQYF. The CDR3 nucleotides are TGCGCCAGCAGCTCAGGACTCACAGCAGAGACCCAGTACTTC.

This sequence joins TRBV29-1 and TRBJ2-1, with 11 bases aligning to TRBD2. The CDR3 runs to 14 residues. Germline CDR1 reads SQVTM; CDR2 reads ANQGSEA. CDR3 nucleotides: TGCACCTGTAGTACTAGCGGGGGTCGCAATGAGCAGTTCTTC. Protein product: CTCSTSGGRNEQFF.

This clonotype occurred a few times. The chain carries TRBV5-1 and TRBJ2-1, with D possibly being TRBD1 (5 bases). The ends were cut back, 2 bases at V and 1 base at J, with 13 bases in the middle. This CDR3 comprises 16 residues. Germline assignment: CDR1 SGHRS and CDR2 YFSETQ. The CDR3 loop reads CASSLFREYSYNEQFF. The CDR3 coding sequence is TGCGCCAGCAGCTTATTCAGGGAATATTCCTACAATGAGCAGTTCTTC.

V usage is TRBV5-4 and J usage is TRBJ2-1, with 13 bases matching TRBD2. This CDR3 is 16 amino acids long. V lost 0 bases to trimming and J lost 6 bases; unmatched junction nucleotides: 3. Germline-derived CDR1 and CDR2 are SGHNT and YYREEE (reference sequence). Here the CDR3 reads CASSLEGLAGSNEQFF. In DNA, the CDR3 is TGTGCCAGCAGCTTGGAGGGACTAGCGGGGTCCAATGAGCAGTTCTTC.

The chain combines TRBV20-1 with TRBJ1-5; tentatively, D is TRBD1 (6 bases). The CDR3 spans 15 residues. Per the germline V gene, CDR1 is DFQATT and CDR2 is SNEGSKA (reference sequence). V shed 6 bases and J shed 3 bases, with 18 bases lying between them. In DNA form, the CDR3 reads TGCAGTGCAAAGGCGTCGGGGGGCAACAATCAGCCCCAGCATTTT. Translating it yields CSAKASGGNNQPQHF.

The gene calls are TRBV6-5 and TRBJ2-7; the D gene could be TRBD1 or TRBD2 (5 bases each). CDR1 and CDR2 from the germline V gene are MNHEY and SVGAGI. Trimming took 6 bases from V and 2 from J, leaving 5 bases between them. CDR3 length: 11 residues. In DNA, the CDR3 is TGTGCCAGCAGGGGACCCTACGAGCAGTACTTC. This codes for CASRGPYEQYF.

This clonotype was seen a few times. The chain employs TRBV12-3 or TRBV12-4 and TRBJ1-1; D remains ambiguous. The CDR3 length is 11 residues. V was shortened by 3 bases and J by 11 bases, with 10 bases between the two germline ends. The CDR3 protein is CASSFYDMAFF. In DNA form, the CDR3 reads TGTGCCAGCAGTTTCTATGATATGGCTTTCTTT.

This clonotype was seen many times. The chain uses TRBV27 and TRBJ1-5, with D possibly TRBD1 on 6 matching bases. CDR3 length: 14 residues. Germline loops: CDR1 MNHEY, CDR2 SMNVEV (reference sequence). V was cut by 5 bases and J by 3 bases, with 11 bases left in between. CDR3 nucleotide sequence: TGTGCCAGCAGTCCACAGGGCCCCAATCAGCCCCAGCATTTT. Amino acid sequence: CASSPQGPNQPQHF.

This clonotype turned up a few times. The CDR3 DNA sequence: TGTGCCAGCAGTCAACAGGGGGTATACCAAGAGACCCAGTACTTC. Its protein product is CASSQQGVYQETQYF. This rearrangement joins TRBV7-8 to TRBJ2-5; 8 bases align to TRBD1. The germline V gene encodes CDR1 SGHVS and CDR2 FQNEAQ. The junction had 6 bases not matched to a gene; V was cut back by 6 bases and J by 0 bases. The CDR3 consists of 15 residues.